This record covers a single T cell receptor (beta chain). Its antigen has not been determined. No much larger clone is present one base from it, and per-base qualities are unavailable. The data are from a study of OX40 agonist ivuxolimab in advanced cancers. Regarding the research as a whole: Ivuxolimab was a fully human IgG2 agonistic monoclonal antibody targeting the costimulatory receptor OX40 (CD134). Intravenous ivuxolimab was administered to patients every 2 weeks at six dose levels: 0.01, 0.1, 0.3, 1.5, 3 and 10 mg/kg. Among the 52 dose-escalation patients, around 19 had hepatocellular carcinoma, roughly 15 melanoma, 9 renal cell carcinoma and 9 head and neck cancer. In the dose-escalation cohort, roughly 82% of patients were male, and the mean age was 60 years with a range of roughly 23 to 79. Patients were allowed to have had prior anti-PD-1, anti-PD-L1 or anti-CTLA-4 therapy, and approximately 40% of the dose-escalation patients had previously received checkpoint inhibitors. Partial responses were achieved by three dose-escalation patients, of whom one had hepatocellular carcinoma and two had cutaneous melanoma. The point of sequencing TCRbeta in the periphery was to test whether ivuxolimab changed TCR sequence diversity and drove clonal T-cell expansion. The paper describes the monotherapy dose-escalation part (N = 52 patients) of the phase I trial of ivuxolimab.

Patients with autoimmune disease history or receiving systemic immunosuppression were excluded from the trial. Peripheral blood for TCR sequencing was drawn from every dose cohort at baseline, at cycle 4 day 1 and at cycle 7 day 1. Samples came from an open-label, multicenter, first-in-human phase I dose-escalation trial of ivuxolimab. The trial enrolled adults with locally advanced or metastatic head and neck squamous cell, hepatocellular, melanoma or renal cell carcinoma. Before TCR sequencing, CD4+ and CD8+ T cells were separately sorted from peripheral blood. What the research found in general, with its limitations: After ivuxolimab, CD8+ T cells had more expanded clones than CD4+ T cells on average. In the 0.1-3.0 mg/kg groups, partial responders were among the patients with the lowest normalized peripheral clonal expansion, particularly in CD8+ T cells. At doses of 0.1 to 3.0 mg/kg, clonal expansion of both CD4+ and CD8+ blood T cells was observed from baseline to week 6. Low levels of normalized T-cell clonal expansion were also seen in some patients who did not respond. Antigen specificity was not determined for the clonally expanded peripheral T cells.

For sequencing of the TCRbeta CDR3 region, genomic DNA was extracted from the sorted cells. The immunoSEQ Assay was used for sequencing of TCRbeta CDR3 regions. TCRdb retrieved this table from immuneACCESS and kept in-frame rearrangements only. Not all clones are present; in checked studies, unresolved V genes account for under half, and no reason is known for the remainder. The table for this sample lists about 93,000 clones; about 91% of them were counted only once. The top ten clones comprise 0.45% to 0.55% of the sample. This TCR came from an adult with an advanced solid tumor such as melanoma, head and neck, liver or kidney cancer. Here the sequenced sample was CD4+ or CD8+ T cells sorted from blood, taken in a trial of the OX40 agonist ivuxolimab.

This receptor carries the CDR3 CASSLTGGGTDTQYF. The DNA sequence is given as TGTGCCAGCAGCTTAACGGGGGGAGGAACAGATACGCAGTATTTT. The chain links TRBV5-8 with TRBJ2-3; 7 of the junction bases match TRBD2. V and J are trimmed by 2 bases and 3 bases, and the gene matches miss 6 bases of the junction. CDR1 SGHTS and CDR2 YDEGEE were looked up in the germline V gene. Counted from cysteine to phenylalanine, this CDR3 has 15 amino acids. CDR3 DNA is the only sequence kept; it has 45 bases, read in frame from the first base.